Listed below are T cell receptor beta chains from one sample, sequenced in a study of vaccination and CD4 T cells after COVID-19. Which antigens these TCRs recognize remains unknown. TCRdb passed the PCR reads through MiXCR, listing each CDR3 protein once. The data show 9,500 to 15,000 distinct CDR3 sequences, over 30% seen once. The sequenced sample was cultured CD4+ T cells from blood. The receptors were gathered from a human donor with COVID-19. Each CDR3 is given with its conserved first and last residue. The order of the fields is D gene, CDR3 length, J gene, clone size, V gene, CDR3 protein, CDR3 DNA. D genes are given only for firm matches. Clone size appears in some rows only: once, few, many, or a class for an expanded clone.

.,12,TRBJ2-2,.,TRBV10-2,CASSNNAGELFF,TGCGCCAGCAGTAACAACGCCGGGGAGCTGTTTTTT
.,15,TRBJ2-5,few,TRBV27,CASSPRLSSRETQYF,TGTGCCAGCAGCCCCCGTTTGTCTAGCAGAGAGACCCAGTACTTC
TRBD2,15,TRBJ2-3,.,TRBV7-2,CASSLSGKNQGTQYF,TGTGCCAGCAGCCTTAGCGGGAAGAATCAGGGTACGCAGTATTTT
.,12,TRBJ1-1,.,TRBV28,CASSLPLFEAFF,TGTGCCAGCAGTTTACCTCTTTTTGAAGCTTTCTTT
TRBD1,13,TRBJ2-5,.,TRBV6-2/TRBV6-3,CASSRTGGETQYF,TGTGCCAGCAGCAGAACAGGGGGGGAGACCCAGTACTTC
.,14,TRBJ1-2,.,TRBV19,CASTVDPTLAGYTF,TGTGCCAGTACTGTCGACCCCACATTGGCAGGCTACACCTTC
.,16,TRBJ2-3,.,TRBV18,CASSPFRGGGADTQYF,TGTGCCAGCTCACCCTTTCGGGGAGGGGGCGCAGATACGCAGTATTTT
.,16,TRBJ2-5,.,TRBV5-1,CASSLDAGASGETQYF,TGCGCCAGCAGCTTGGATGCGGGGGCCTCCGGGGAGACCCAGTACTTC
TRBD1,12,TRBJ2-3,.,TRBV24-1,CATSTGADTQYF,TGTGCCACCAGTACAGGGGCAGATACGCAGTATTTT
TRBD2,18,TRBJ2-1,.,TRBV12-3/TRBV12-4,CASSVGLAADSPYNEQFF,TGTGCCAGCAGTGTGGGACTAGCGGCTGACTCCCCCTACAATGAGCAGTTCTTC
.,13,TRBJ1-5,.,TRBV10-1,CASSESGGQPQHF,TGCGCCAGCAGTGAGTCCGGCGGGCAGCCCCAGCATTTT
.,8,TRBJ1-2,.,TRBV12-2,CASRTTLF,TGTGCAAGTCGCACGACACTTTTC
.,17,TRBJ2-3,.,TRBV10-3,CAISEIDGGRSTDTQYF,TGTGCCATCAGTGAGATTGATGGGGGGAGGAGCACAGATACGCAGTATTTT
.,11,TRBJ1-1,.,TRBV10-3,CAITGYTEAFF,TGTGCCATCACGGGGTACACTGAAGCTTTCTTT
.,15,TRBJ1-3,few,TRBV7-2,CASSPTGNSGNTIYF,TGTGCCAGCAGCCCCACAGGGAACTCTGGAAACACCATATATTTT
TRBD2,15,TRBJ2-5,.,TRBV6-2/TRBV6-3,CASSYWAGGQETQYF,TGTGCCAGCAGTTATTGGGCGGGGGGGCAAGAGACCCAGTACTTC
TRBD1,12,TRBJ1-6,.,TRBV9,CASSSTGGPLHF,TGTGCCAGCAGCTCCACAGGGGGCCCCCTCCACTTT
TRBD1,15,TRBJ1-4,.,TRBV18,CASSSQGLDNEKLFF,TGTGCCAGCTCTTCACAGGGGCTGGATAATGAAAAACTGTTTTTT
TRBD2,16,TRBJ2-3,few,TRBV20-1,CSAHYSGGAESDTQYF,TGCAGTGCTCACTATAGCGGGGGGGCCGAATCAGATACGCAGTATTTT
.,14,TRBJ2-5,.,TRBV5-1,CASSLSSAQETQYF,TGCGCCAGCAGCTTGTCGTCAGCCCAAGAGACCCAGTACTTC
.,16,TRBJ1-1,.,TRBV20-1,CSARDWGGTLNTGAFF,TGCAGTGCTAGAGATTGGGGGGGCACTTTGAACACTGGAGCTTTCTTT
.,14,TRBJ1-2,few,TRBV19,CASSGRASNYGYTF,TGTGCCAGTAGTGGCAGGGCATCGAACTATGGCTACACCTTC
TRBD2,15,TRBJ2-5,.,TRBV2,CASTRGGLAEETQYF,TGTGCCAGCACACGGGGGGGACTAGCGGAAGAGACCCAGTACTTC
TRBD1,14,TRBJ2-7,.,TRBV6-1,CASSTGTGRYEQYF,TGTGCCAGCAGTACCGGGACAGGGCGCTACGAGCAGTACTTC
.,13,TRBJ1-2,.,TRBV28,CASTSGQVDGYTF,.
.,13,TRBJ2-3,.,TRBV7-2,CASSFGGANTQYF,TGTGCCAGCAGCTTTGGGGGGGCGAACACGCAGTATTTT
.,14,TRBJ1-1,few,TRBV10-3,CAISSRNMNTEAFF,TGTGCCATCAGTTCCAGGAACATGAACACTGAAGCTTTCTTT
TRBD1,13,TRBJ1-5,few,TRBV7-2,CASSEDRVQPQHF,TGTGCCAGCAGCGAGGACAGGGTTCAGCCCCAGCATTTT
.,13,TRBJ1-5,.,TRBV20-1,CSARESRNQPQHF,TGCAGTGCTAGAGAGTCCAGAAATCAGCCCCAGCATTTT